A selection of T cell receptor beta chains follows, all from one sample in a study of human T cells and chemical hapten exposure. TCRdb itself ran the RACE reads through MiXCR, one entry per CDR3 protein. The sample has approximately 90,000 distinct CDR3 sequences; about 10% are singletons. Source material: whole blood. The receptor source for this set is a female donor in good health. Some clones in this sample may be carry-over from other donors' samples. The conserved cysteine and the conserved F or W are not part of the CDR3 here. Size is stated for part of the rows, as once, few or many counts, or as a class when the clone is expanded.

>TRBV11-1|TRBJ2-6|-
ASSLEGYSGANVLT
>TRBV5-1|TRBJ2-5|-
ASSLELALGETQY
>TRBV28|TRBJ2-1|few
ASSSQGIDNNEQF
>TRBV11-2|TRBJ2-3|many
ASSSGASGADTQY
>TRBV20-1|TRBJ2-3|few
SASRSSGINTQY
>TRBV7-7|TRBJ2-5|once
SSSPGQKQETQY
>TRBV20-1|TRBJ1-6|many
SAREREAGSSPLH
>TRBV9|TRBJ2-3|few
ASSVLSGSFTDTQY
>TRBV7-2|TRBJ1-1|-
ASSGNFGATEAF
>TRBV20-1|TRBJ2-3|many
SARNSGRLPDTQY
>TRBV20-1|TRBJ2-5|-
SAHTGGETQY
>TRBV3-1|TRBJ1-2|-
ASSQDRSPGGYT
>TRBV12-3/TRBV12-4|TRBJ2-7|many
ASSPTLRGDNEQY
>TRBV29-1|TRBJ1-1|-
SAVAAMMNTEAF
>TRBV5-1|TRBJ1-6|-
ASSRGTENSPLH
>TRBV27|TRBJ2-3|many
ASSKGLASPDTQY
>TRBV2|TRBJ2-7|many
ASSPLYEQY
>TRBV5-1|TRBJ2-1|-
ASSFTSGINEQF
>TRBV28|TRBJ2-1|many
ASSLARREQF
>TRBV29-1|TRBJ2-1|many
SVEQSGNLYNEQF
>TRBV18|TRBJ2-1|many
ASSPWSSGNEQF
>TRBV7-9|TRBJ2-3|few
ASSPVGTDTQY
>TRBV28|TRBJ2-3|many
ASSPRGGRTDTQY
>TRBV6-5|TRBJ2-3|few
ASRPTTGRNIDTQY
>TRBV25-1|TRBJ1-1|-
ASRQGADTEAF
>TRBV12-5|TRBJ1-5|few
ASGFVVLYSNQPQH
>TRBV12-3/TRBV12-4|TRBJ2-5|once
ASSPSHGQGSRETQY
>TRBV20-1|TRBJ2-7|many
SAPPLFGTGEQY
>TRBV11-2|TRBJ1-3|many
ASSPTTGGSGNTIY
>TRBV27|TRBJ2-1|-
ASCRTSGRSSYNEQF
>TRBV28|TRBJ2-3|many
ASSLRGNPSTDTQY
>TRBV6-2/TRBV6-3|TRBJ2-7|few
ASSYRLRTTSSYEQY
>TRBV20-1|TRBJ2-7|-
SARDGAGGLEQY
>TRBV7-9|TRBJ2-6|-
ASSWDSAPGANVLT
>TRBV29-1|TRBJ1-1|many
SVDRGGTEAF
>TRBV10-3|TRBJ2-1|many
AIKAGGIIYNEQF
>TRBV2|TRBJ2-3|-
ASSHELAGDSDTQY
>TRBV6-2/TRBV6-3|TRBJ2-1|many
ASSYSPPSGIYNEQF
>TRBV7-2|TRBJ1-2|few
ASSLGQDANYGYT
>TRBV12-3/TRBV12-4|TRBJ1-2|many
ASSFGGVSGYT